The T cell receptor beta chain under discussion was sequenced for a study of blood T cell repertoires in COVID-19. As for the study in general: Sources were T cells, B-cell-depleted T cells, or PBMCs; the material itself was cDNA or gDNA.

The CDR3 runs to 12 residues. The germline gives CDR1 MDHEN, CDR2 SYDVKM. With 6 bases clipped from V and 5 bases from J, the junction kept 1 base outside the gene matches. TCRdb keeps only in-frame clones here, not all; method: immunoSEQ multiplex PCR. The sample contains around 80,000 clones, around 83% of which appear only once. This TCR derives from a human donor in a cohort sampled during active COVID-19. The sequencing input was peripheral blood. The chain has TRBV28 and TRBJ1-5; 7 positions agree with TRBD1. CDR3 in DNA: TGTGCCAGCAGAACAGGGGATCAGCCCCAGCATTTT. Translating gives CASRTGDQPQHF.